This TCR beta chain was obtained from a study of blood T cell repertoires in COVID-19. On the study more broadly: The origin of the acute and convalescent COVID-19 samples was the United States, Italy and Spain. PBMCs, B-cell-depleted T cells, or T cells provided the cDNA or gDNA that made up the material.

Authors' processing steps: Using reference gene primer amplification, nucleated cell counts were estimated. Sequencing was performed with immunoSEQ multiplex PCR; in TCRdb, only in-frame clones are kept and a portion is missing. V, J and clone size derive from that table, while D and trimming were established from the DNA sequence. The sample lists roughly 220,000 clones, over 70% occurring once. The CDR3 spans 15 residues. With V trimmed by 4 bases and J by 6 bases, 5 bases remained unmatched. CDR1 is LGHDT, CDR2 YNNKEL, per germline (reference sequence). The chain employs TRBV3-1 (or the pseudogene TRBV3-2) and TRBJ1-4; 10 bases line up with TRBD1. Sequenced: peripheral blood. The origin of this receptor is a woman in her 70s with acute or convalescent COVID-19. This CDR3 reads CASSPDRGYDEKLFF. The CDR3 DNA is TGTGCCAGCAGCCCGGACAGGGGGTACGATGAAAAACTGTTTTTT.